Below are 8 T cell receptor beta chains sequenced from a single sample in a study of cytomegalovirus exposure and HLA in healthy donors. PCR amplification relied on 60 Vbeta primers (plus 13 Jbeta primers). Assay used: immunoSEQ multiplex PCR; TCRdb lists only in-frame clones, some missing. The table has 100,000 to 150,000 clones, around 68% seen once. Sequencing was done on a sample of PBMCs. These receptors were collected from a man aged 35 to 55 in good health and CMV-seropositive.

This clone was seen once. The chain carries TRBV27 and TRBJ2-7; no firm D call. The CDR3 has 13 residues. V shed 1 base and J shed 6 bases, with 10 bases lying between them. CDR1 is MNHEY and CDR2 is SMNVEV in the germline V gene (reference sequence). The CDR3 coding sequence is TGTGCCAGCAGTTTATGGCTAGTAGGCGAGCAGTACTTC. Protein product: CASSLWLVGEQYF.

The chain is built from TRBV6-1 and TRBJ2-1; TRBD1 matches at 8 bases. The CDR3 length is 15 residues. V shed 9 bases, J shed 7 bases, and the junction held 14 bases outside the gene matches. The V gene's germline CDR1 is MNHNS and CDR2 SASEGT. The CDR3 bases are TGTGCCAGTCCTCGGGGCAGGGGGCGTATGAATGAGCAGTTCTTC. Translated: CASPRGRGRMNEQFF.

The chain is built from TRBV27 and TRBJ2-7; 8 nucleotides align to TRBD1. The J segment lost 4 bases and the V segment lost 3 bases, leaving 2 bases of the junction unmatched. The CDR3 covers 13 residues. Per germline, CDR1 MNHEY and CDR2 SMNVEV (reference sequence). DNA for the CDR3: TGTGCCAGCAGTTTCGGGGACAGGTACGAGCAGTACTTC. This gives the protein CASSFGDRYEQYF.

This chain connects TRBV29-1 to TRBJ2-7, with TRBD1 matching 12 bases. The CDR3 sequence is 15 residues long. J lost 6 bases, V lost 6 bases, and 12 bases had no gene match. CDR1 SQVTM and CDR2 ANQGSEA come from the germline V gene. CDR3 loop: CSVSSGTGGRVEQYF. CDR3 DNA sequence: TGCAGCGTCTCAAGCGGGACAGGGGGCCGGGTCGAGCAGTACTTC.

V and J are TRBV15 and TRBJ2-3; 8 bases line up with TRBD1. CDR3 length: 15 residues. Unmatched junction bases numbered 6, after V lost 5 bases and J lost 2 bases. CDR1 is LNHNV, CDR2 YYDKDF, per germline (reference sequence). DNA for the CDR3: TGTGCCACCAGCGGGTGGGGACAGGACACAGATACGCAGTATTTT. Its translation is CATSGWGQDTDTQYF.

The genes are TRBV18 and TRBJ1-5; 9 bases line up with TRBD1. The CDR3 covers 15 residues. J was trimmed by 6 bases and V by 3 bases; bases with no gene match: 6. Germline CDR1 is KGHSH and CDR2 is LQKENI. The DNA of the CDR3 is TGTGCCAGCTCACCTAAGGGACAGGGAAGTCAGCCCCAGCATTTT. Amino acids: CASSPKGQGSQPQHF.

Regarding this clone: Sequence at one end of the junction differs from germline and may be a read error. J is TRBJ2-2 and V is TRBV5-6; the D is unclear. The germline gives CDR1 SGHDT, CDR2 YYEEEE. CDR3 size: 14 residues. CDR3: CTSSLALNTGELFF. CDR3 DNA sequence: TGTACCAGCAGCTTAGCCTTGAACACCGGGGAGCTGTTTTTT.

The chain links TRBV5-1 to TRBJ1-6, with TRBD1 identical over 7 bases. CDR1 SGHRS and CDR2 YFSETQ come from the germline V gene. V was clipped by 0 bases and J by 5 bases; unmatched bases: 8. This CDR3 is built from 17 residues. The CDR3 loop is CASSLATFGQDNSPLHF. In DNA, the CDR3 is TGCGCCAGCAGCTTGGCCACGTTCGGACAGGATAATTCACCCCTCCACTTT.